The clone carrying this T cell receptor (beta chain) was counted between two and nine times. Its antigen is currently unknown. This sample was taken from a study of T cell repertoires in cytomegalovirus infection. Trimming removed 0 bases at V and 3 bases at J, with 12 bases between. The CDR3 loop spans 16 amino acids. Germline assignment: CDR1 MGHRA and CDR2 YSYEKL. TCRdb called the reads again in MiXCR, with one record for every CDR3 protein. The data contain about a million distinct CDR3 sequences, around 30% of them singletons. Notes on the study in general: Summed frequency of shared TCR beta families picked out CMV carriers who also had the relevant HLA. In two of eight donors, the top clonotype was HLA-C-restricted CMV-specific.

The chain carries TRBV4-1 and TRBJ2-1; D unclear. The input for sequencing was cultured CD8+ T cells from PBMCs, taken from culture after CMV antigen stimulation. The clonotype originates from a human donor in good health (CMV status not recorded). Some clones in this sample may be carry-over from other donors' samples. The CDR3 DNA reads TGCGCCAGCAGCCAAGACCCGACTCCCTTCTACAATGAGCAGTTCTTC. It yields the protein CASSQDPTPFYNEQFF.